Described below is a single TCR beta chain sequence and its context. Antigen specificity is unknown. ViraFEST used viral peptide pools to expand antigen-specific CD4+ T cells before sequencing. CD4+ T cells were isolated after approximately 10 days of culture. PCR-confirmed SARS-CoV-2 infection occurred in the person between March and December 2020. Produced via immunoSEQ multiplex PCR; TCRdb's table is partial and in-frame only. The repertoire holds approximately 38,000 clones, approximately 70% seen once, with 30% to 40% in the top ten. The CDR3 loop spans 16 amino acids. Germline CDR1 reads SGHNT; CDR2 reads YYREEE (reference sequence). V lost 4 bases, J lost 0 bases, and 16 bases lay in between. This entry belongs to a study of vaccination effects on CD4 cells after COVID-19.

The TCR sequence derives from a human donor who had a prior SARS-CoV-2 infection. The source material was CD4+ T cells from PBMCs cultured with a peptide pool, sampled before COVID-19 vaccination. The V call is TRBV5-4, the J call TRBJ1-2; a weak D match, TRBD1 (6 bases). CDR3 sequence (DNA): TGTGCCAGCAGCCCGATAACAGGGTCTGCTAACTATGGCTACACCTTC. Amino acid sequence: CASSPITGSANYGYTF.